These 27 T cell receptor beta chains were all obtained from the same sample, sequenced in a study of shared clonotypes between healthy human individuals. Naive CD8 populations comprised CD45RO-negative cells positively selected for CCR7, excluding terminally differentiated effector memory CD45RA+ cells. Measured with immunoSEQ multiplex PCR; TCRdb has only the in-frame clones, and not every one. The table shows roughly 650,000 clones, with 95% to 97% occurring only once. Sequenced: naive CD8+ T cells sorted from blood. The source is a woman aged 25 to 39 in good health.

As concerns this clone: This sample includes further DNA sequences coding for the same CDR3. This CDR3 is CASSDRGNTEAFF. CDR3 coding DNA: TGCGCCAGCAGTGATCGAGGGAACACTGAAGCTTTCTTT. This chain connects TRBV10-2 to TRBJ1-1; D remains ambiguous. CDR3 size: 13 residues. V was cut by 3 bases and J by 1 base, with 6 bases left in between. Per germline, CDR1 WSHSY and CDR2 SAAADI.

This chain uses TRBV5-8 with TRBJ2-1, with 7 bases matching TRBD1. V gave up 6 bases and J gave up 4 bases; unmatched junction bases: 10. The V gene's germline CDR1 is SGHTS and CDR2 YDEGEE. The CDR3 has 15 amino acids. CDR3 sequence (DNA): TGTGCCAGCACCGCCTCCGGGACAGAATACAATGAGCAGTTCTTC. The encoded protein is CASTASGTEYNEQFF.

V is TRBV6-5 and J is TRBJ1-1; no firm D call. The germline CDR1 and CDR2 sequences are MNHEY and SVGAGI. The V and J ends lost 4 bases and 5 bases respectively, with 14 bases between them. This CDR3 spans 14 amino acids. The CDR3: CASSSDTLGTEAFF. The CDR3, as DNA: TGTGCCAGCAGTTCCGACACCCTGGGGACTGAAGCTTTCTTT.

The chain carries TRBV19 and TRBJ2-3; 11 nucleotides align to TRBD1. J was trimmed by 3 bases and V by 6 bases; bases with no gene match: 5. The CDR3 totals 15 residues. Germline-derived CDR1 and CDR2 are LNHDA and SQIVND (reference sequence). The CDR3 protein is CASSRDRGRTDTQYF. In nucleotides, the CDR3 is TGTGCCAGTAGCCGGGACAGGGGGAGGACAGATACGCAGTATTTT.

The chain is built from TRBV28 and TRBJ1-5; D may be TRBD1 (5 bases). The ends were cut back, 7 bases at V and 5 bases at J, with 18 bases in the middle. The germline gives CDR1 MDHEN, CDR2 SYDVKM. The CDR3 consists of 15 residues. The CDR3 sequence is CASTHDSTEYQPQHF. The CDR3 DNA reads TGTGCCAGCACTCACGACAGTACCGAATATCAGCCCCAGCATTTT.

This chain links TRBV7-8 with TRBJ2-6, with TRBD1 matching 7 bases. The CDR3 has 17 amino acids. After removal of 3 bases from V and 0 bases from J, the junction contained 5 bases not matched to a gene. Germline V gene lookup returns CDR1 SGHVS and CDR2 FQNEAQ. The CDR3 DNA reads TGTGCCAGCAGCTTGGGACAGCCCTACTCTGGGGCCAACGTCCTGACTTTC. It is translated as CASSLGQPYSGANVLTF.

For this clone: One junction end disagrees with the germline gene, perhaps due to a read error. This rearrangement joins TRBV6-5 to TRBJ2-7, with D maybe TRBD1 (6 bases). The CDR3 loop spans 14 amino acids. Germline V gene data show CDR1 as MNHEY and CDR2 as SVGAGI. In nucleotides, the CDR3 is TGTGCCAGCAGTTACCAGGGGATCTCCAACGAGCAGTACTTC. Its translation is CASSYQGISNEQYF.

The chain is built from TRBV14 and TRBJ2-1; TRBD1 matches at 7 bases. V was pared by 3 bases and J by 6 bases, with 14 bases of the junction left unmatched. CDR3 size: 17 residues. Germline CDR1 is SGHDN and CDR2 is FVKESK. The DNA of the CDR3 is TGTGCCAGCAGCCATCACCTACAGGGGAAGTTTGGCAATGAGCAGTTCTTC. As protein: CASSHHLQGKFGNEQFF.

The chain couples TRBV7-8 to TRBJ1-1; D gene uncertain. V gave up 2 bases and J gave up 11 bases, with 15 bases separating them. The germline gives CDR1 SGHVS, CDR2 FQNEAQ. The CDR3 contains 13 residues. The CDR3 DNA follows: TGTGCCAGCAGCTTATCCCCCTCGGGGATGGCTTTCTTT. This sequence encodes CASSLSPSGMAFF.

Only one count was recorded for this clone. This sequence joins TRBV25-1 and TRBJ2-7, with D maybe TRBD1 (6 bases). The CDR3 is made up of 15 amino acids. The ends were cut back, 6 bases at V and 4 bases at J, with 19 bases in the middle. Germline assignment: CDR1 MGHDK and CDR2 SYGVNS. CDR3 coding DNA: TGTGCCAGCAGCTCCCCCCCGGGACATGAATACGAGCAGTACTTC. It yields the protein CASSSPPGHEYEQYF.

The gene calls are TRBV7-9 and TRBJ2-3, with D perhaps assigned TRBD1 or TRBD2 (5 bases each). Germline V CDR1 and CDR2: SEHNR, FQNEAQ (reference sequence). The CDR3 runs to 15 residues. V dropped 6 bases and J dropped 3 bases, with 16 bases sitting between them. The CDR3 protein is CASRDSPGRTDTQYF. CDR3 bases: TGTGCCAGCAGAGATTCCCCGGGACGGACAGATACGCAGTATTTT.

The chain combines TRBV28 with TRBJ1-2, with TRBD1 matching over 10 bases. This CDR3 comprises 14 residues. The germline V gene encodes CDR1 MDHEN and CDR2 SYDVKM. V dropped 8 bases and J dropped 6; count of bases not matched to a gene: 9. The CDR3 DNA reads TGTGCCAGCCAGGGACAGGGGACCCCGAATGGCTACACCTTC. Encoded protein: CASQGQGTPNGYTF.

V gene TRBV11-2 combines with J gene TRBJ2-7, with D possibly matching TRBD2 (6 bases). The V end was cut by 7 bases, the J end by 5 bases, with 18 bases between. The CDR3 totals 14 residues. CDR1 SGHAT and CDR2 FQNNGV come from the germline V gene. The CDR3 DNA reads TGTGCCAGCACCCCATTCGGGGGTTCCCACGAGCAGTACTTC. As protein: CASTPFGGSHEQYF. The full variable domain, completed using reference TRBV11-2 and TRBJ2-7, is EAGVAQSPRYKIIEKRQSVAFWCNPISGHATLYWYQQILGQGPKLLIQFQNNGVVDDSQLPKDRFSAERLKGVDSTLKIQPAKLEDSAVYLCASTPFGGSHEQYFGPGTRLTVT.

V and J are TRBV5-1 and TRBJ2-3; D may be TRBD1 (6 bases). Trimming pared 3 bases from V and 1 base from J, leaving 9 bases between. CDR3 length: 14 residues. Germline CDR1 and CDR2: SGHRS and YFSETQ. The CDR3 loop is CASSSYRGTDTQYF. The CDR3 DNA follows: TGCGCCAGCAGCTCTTACAGGGGCACAGATACGCAGTATTTT. Full variable domain (outside the CDR3, taken from reference TRBV5-1 and TRBJ2-3): KAGVTQTPRYLIKTRGQQVTLSCSPISGHRSVSWYQQTPGQGLQFLFEYFSETQRNKGNFPGRFSGRQFSNSRSEMNVSTLELGDSALYLCASSSYRGTDTQYFGPGTRLTVL.

This clone was seen once. The genes are TRBV4-1 and TRBJ1-1; the D gene is possibly TRBD1 (5 bases). This CDR3 region has 15 residues. Germline V gives CDR1 MGHRA, CDR2 YSYEKL. Trimming removed 3 bases at V and 3 bases at J, with 14 bases between. CDR3 coding DNA: TGCGCCAGCAGCCAGATCAGGGAGACGTACACTGAAGCTTTCTTT. This encodes CASSQIRETYTEAFF.

The gene calls are TRBV19 and TRBJ2-5; D possibly matches TRBD1 or TRBD2 (5 bases each). The closer fit of TRBJ2-7 to the DNA end suggests the J call may be wrong. Per germline, CDR1 LNHDA and CDR2 SQIVND (reference sequence). The CDR3 totals 15 residues. CDR3 sequence: CASSISAGRPYEQYF. Here the CDR3 DNA reads TGTGCCAGTAGTATATCGGCAGGGAGACCCTACGAGCAGTACTTC.

The chain carries TRBV28 and TRBJ1-5; D is unclear. The CDR3 is made up of 16 amino acids. V dropped 2 bases and J dropped 7 bases, with 18 bases sitting between them. Germline assignment: CDR1 MDHEN and CDR2 SYDVKM. The CDR3 region has the DNA TGTGCCAGCAGTTTACCGGCATGGGAAGGTAGCCAGCCCCAGCATTTT. Protein sequence: CASSLPAWEGSQPQHF.

The chain joins TRBV11-2 to TRBJ1-2, with D maybe TRBD1 (5 bases). This CDR3 spans 12 amino acids. Per the germline V gene, CDR1 is SGHAT and CDR2 is FQNNGV. The CDR3 DNA reads as TGTGCTAGTGGGGAAAAAGGGGATGGCTACACCTTC. Translation gives CASGEKGDGYTF.

This chain uses TRBV6-5 with TRBJ2-7; D might be TRBD2 (5 bases). CDR3 length equals 13 residues. V was trimmed by 2 bases and J by 3 bases, leaving 8 bases between them. CDR1 is MNHEY, CDR2 SVGAGI, per germline. CDR3 sequence: CASSYGESYEQYF. The CDR3 DNA sequence: TGTGCCAGCAGTTACGGGGAGAGCTACGAGCAGTACTTC.

With regard to this clone: The same CDR3 can be traced to other DNA sequences in this sample. The V call is TRBV29-1, the J call TRBJ2-7; maybe TRBD2 (6 bases). Per the germline V gene, CDR1 is SQVTM and CDR2 is ANQGSEA. The CDR3 runs 13 residues. Deletions cut 4 bases from V and 2 bases from J, with 12 bases between. CDR3 region: CSVVGGTTYEQYF. The CDR3 bases are TGCAGCGTTGTCGGCGGGACCACCTACGAGCAGTACTTC.

In regard to this clone: This CDR3 is also generated by other DNA sequences in the sample. The rearrangement joins TRBV4-1 to TRBJ1-2; D remains unclear. This CDR3 comprises 15 residues. V was pared by 2 bases and J by 4 bases, with 14 bases between. Germline V gives CDR1 MGHRA, CDR2 YSYEKL. In nucleotides, the CDR3 is TGCGCCAGCAGCCAAATGTGGGTCTCCTCCTATGGCTACACCTTC. This gives the protein CASSQMWVSSYGYTF.

J is TRBJ2-3 and V is TRBV11-2; TRBD2 matches at 9 bases. This CDR3 region has 15 residues. The germline V gene encodes CDR1 SGHAT and CDR2 FQNNGV. J gave up 3 bases and V 3 bases, and 4 bases lay outside the gene matches. This CDR3 reads CASSFLAGETDTQYF. The CDR3 region has the DNA TGTGCCAGCAGCTTCTTAGCGGGAGAAACAGATACGCAGTATTTT.

The chain recombines TRBV11-2 with TRBJ2-3, with TRBD2 identical over 9 bases. V shed 4 bases, J shed 5 bases, and the junction held 10 bases outside the gene matches. The CDR3 has 16 amino acids. CDR1 and CDR2 (germline): SGHAT, FQNNGV. CDR3 protein: CASSYFVAGAVDTQYF. CDR3 in DNA: TGTGCCAGCAGCTATTTTGTAGCGGGAGCCGTAGATACGCAGTATTTT. The full variable domain, completed using reference TRBV11-2 and TRBJ2-3, is EAGVAQSPRYKIIEKRQSVAFWCNPISGHATLYWYQQILGQGPKLLIQFQNNGVVDDSQLPKDRFSAERLKGVDSTLKIQPAKLEDSAVYLCASSYFVAGAVDTQYFGPGTRLTVL.

This sequence joins TRBV19 and TRBJ1-5, with a weak D call TRBD1 (5 bases). The CDR3 loop spans 15 amino acids. Germline values: CDR1 LNHDA, CDR2 SQIVND (reference sequence). V dropped 10 bases and J dropped 6 bases, with 22 bases sitting between them. CDR3 bases: TGTGCCACCGATGGATCAGGACATTCGGTTCAGCCCCAGCATTTT. Its protein product is CATDGSGHSVQPQHF.

V and J are TRBV27 and TRBJ2-3; 11 bases line up with TRBD2. Germline V gene sequence: CDR1 MNHEY, CDR2 SMNVEV (reference sequence). The CDR3 spans 21 residues. The V segment lost 5 bases and the J segment 0 bases; nucleotides outside the gene matches: 19. The CDR3 reads CASSLTTLAGARLGSTDTQYF. In DNA, the CDR3 is TGTGCCAGCAGTCTAACAACACTAGCGGGAGCAAGGTTGGGTAGCACAGATACGCAGTATTTT.

The rearrangement links TRBV27 to TRBJ2-1; 9 bases map to TRBD1. V was pared by 5 bases and J by 8 bases, with 10 bases of the junction left unmatched. The length of the CDR3 is 15 residues. Germline V gene data show CDR1 as MNHEY and CDR2 as SMNVEV (reference sequence). CDR3 sequence reads: CASSHTGGAGHEQFF. The CDR3 coding sequence is TGTGCCAGCAGTCATACAGGGGGCGCTGGGCATGAGCAGTTCTTC.

The CDR3 reads CASSRSPDAYEQYF. CDR3 bases: TGTGCCAGCAGTAGGTCACCAGATGCCTACGAGCAGTACTTC. This chain joins TRBV2 and TRBJ2-7, with D uncertain. V lost 5 bases, J lost 2 bases, and 13 bases lay in between. CDR1 SNHLY and CDR2 FYNNEI come from the germline V gene. The CDR3 covers 14 residues. Based on the CDR3 plus reference TRBV2 and TRBJ2-7, the full variable domain is EPEVTQTPSHQVTQMGQEVILRCVPISNHLYFYWYRQILGQKVEFLVSFYNNEISEKSEIFDDQFSVERPDGSNFTLKIRSTKLEDSAMYFCASSRSPDAYEQYFGPGTRLTVT.